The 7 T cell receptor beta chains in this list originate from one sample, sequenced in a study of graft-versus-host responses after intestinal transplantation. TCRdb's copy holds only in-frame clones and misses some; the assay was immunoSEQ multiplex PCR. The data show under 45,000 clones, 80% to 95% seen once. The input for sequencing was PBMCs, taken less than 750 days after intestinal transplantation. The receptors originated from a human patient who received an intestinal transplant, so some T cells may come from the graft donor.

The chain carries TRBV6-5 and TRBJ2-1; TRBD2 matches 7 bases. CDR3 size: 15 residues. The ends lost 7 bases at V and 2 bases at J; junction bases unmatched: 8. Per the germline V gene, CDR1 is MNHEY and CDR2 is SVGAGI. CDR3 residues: CASKSGKLTYNEQFF. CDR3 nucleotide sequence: TGTGCCAGCAAAAGCGGGAAACTCACCTACAATGAGCAGTTCTTC.

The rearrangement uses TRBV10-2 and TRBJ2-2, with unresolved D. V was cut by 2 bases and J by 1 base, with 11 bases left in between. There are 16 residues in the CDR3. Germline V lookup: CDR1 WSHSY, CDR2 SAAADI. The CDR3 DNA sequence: TGCGCCAGCAGTGAGCGGGTCGCAGGGAACACCGGGGAGCTGTTTTTT. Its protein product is CASSERVAGNTGELFF.

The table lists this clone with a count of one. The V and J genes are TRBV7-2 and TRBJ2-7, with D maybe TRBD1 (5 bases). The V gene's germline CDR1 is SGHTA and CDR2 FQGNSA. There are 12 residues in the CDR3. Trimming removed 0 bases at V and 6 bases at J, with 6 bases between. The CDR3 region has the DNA TGTGCCAGCAGCTTAGCAGGGGTCGAGCAGTACTTC. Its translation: CASSLAGVEQYF.

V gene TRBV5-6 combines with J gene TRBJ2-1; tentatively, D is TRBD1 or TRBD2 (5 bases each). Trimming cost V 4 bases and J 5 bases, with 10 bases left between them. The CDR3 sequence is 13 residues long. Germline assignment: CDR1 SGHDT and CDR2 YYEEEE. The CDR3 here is CASSVGTNNEQFF. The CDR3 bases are TGTGCCAGCAGCGTCGGGACGAACAATGAGCAGTTCTTC.

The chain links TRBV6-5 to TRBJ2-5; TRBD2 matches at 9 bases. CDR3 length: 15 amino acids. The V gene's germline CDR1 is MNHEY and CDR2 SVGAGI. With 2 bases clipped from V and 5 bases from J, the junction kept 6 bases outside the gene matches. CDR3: CASSYGAGGSETQYF. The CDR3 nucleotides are TGTGCCAGCAGTTACGGGGCGGGGGGGTCGGAGACCCAGTACTTC.

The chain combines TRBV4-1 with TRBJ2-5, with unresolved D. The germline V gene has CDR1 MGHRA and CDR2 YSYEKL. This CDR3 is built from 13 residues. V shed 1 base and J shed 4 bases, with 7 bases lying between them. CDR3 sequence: CASSQGLAETQYF. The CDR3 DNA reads TGCGCCAGCAGCCAAGGGCTTGCAGAGACCCAGTACTTC.

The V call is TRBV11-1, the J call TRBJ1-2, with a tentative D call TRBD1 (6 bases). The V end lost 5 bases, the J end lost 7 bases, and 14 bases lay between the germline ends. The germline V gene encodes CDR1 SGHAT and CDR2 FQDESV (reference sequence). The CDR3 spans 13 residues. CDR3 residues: CASSRGGLGGYTF. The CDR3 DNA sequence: TGTGCCAGCAGCCGGGGGGGGCTCGGTGGCTACACCTTC.